This passage covers 14 T cell receptor beta chains from one sample sequenced in a study of CD8+ T cells in alopecia areata. Sequencing used cDNA as its template, made by extracting RNA and reverse transcribing it. Using immunoSEQ multiplex PCR, the repertoire was profiled, and TCRdb retains in-frame clones only, with some absent. The data hold about 150,000 clones, with around half observed a single time. Here the sequenced sample was CD8+ T cells sorted from blood, taken at week 0. The receptors stem from a human donor with alopecia areata.

The chain is built from TRBV4-3 and TRBJ2-7; D gene ambiguous. This CDR3 region has 15 residues. V lost 0 bases and J 2 bases, leaving 11 bases between the germline ends. Germline CDR1 is LGHNA and CDR2 is YSLEER. The CDR3: CASSQDVHAAYEQYF. CDR3 nucleotides: TGCGCCAGCAGCCAAGATGTTCACGCAGCCTACGAGCAGTACTTC.

V usage is TRBV29-1 and J usage is TRBJ2-7; 8 bases line up with TRBD2. Looked up from germline, CDR1 is SQVTM and CDR2 is ANQGSEA. The CDR3 totals 12 residues. The V segment lost 6 bases and the J segment 5 bases; nucleotides outside the gene matches: 6. In DNA form, the CDR3 reads TGCAGCGTCGAGCGGGGGAGCCACGAGCAGTACTTC. This encodes CSVERGSHEQYF.

The CDR3 loop is CASRLGAEAYNEQFF. CDR3 coding DNA: TGTGCCAGTAGACTCGGGGCAGAAGCTTACAATGAGCAGTTCTTC. V is TRBV19 and J is TRBJ2-1; D is perhaps TRBD1 or TRBD2 (5 bases each). The CDR3 runs 15 residues. Germline V gene lookup returns CDR1 LNHDA and CDR2 SQIVND (reference sequence). Trimming shortened V by 6 bases and J by 4 bases, and 16 bases separated the two germline ends.

This clone was recorded a few times. Other nucleotide sequences in the sample specify the same CDR3. J is TRBJ2-1 and V is TRBV30; no firm D call. V was pared by 0 bases and J by 5 bases, with 5 bases between. Germline CDR1 reads GTSNPN; CDR2 reads SVGIG (reference sequence). The CDR3 has 12 residues. CDR3 in DNA: TGTGCCTGGAGTGTTCTCCACAATGAGCAGTTCTTC. Its translation is CAWSVLHNEQFF.

This sequence joins TRBV7-2 and TRBJ2-7, with 9 nucleotides matching TRBD1. Germline values: CDR1 SGHTA, CDR2 FQGNSA. The junction had 6 bases not matched to a gene; V was cut back by 7 bases and J by 5 bases. CDR3 length: 13 amino acids. CDR3 loop: CASTGTGTHEQYF. CDR3 sequence (DNA): TGTGCCAGCACCGGGACAGGGACCCACGAGCAGTACTTC.

This clone was counted a few times. The chain combines TRBV13 with TRBJ2-3; TRBD1 might be the D (5 bases). V was clipped by 5 bases and J by 2 bases, with 14 bases between them. Germline CDR1 and CDR2: PRHDT and FYEKMQ (reference sequence). CDR3 length: 15 residues. The CDR3 region is CASSPGLRDTDTQYF. For the CDR3, the DNA is TGTGCCAGCAGCCCGGGTCTCAGGGACACAGATACGCAGTATTTT.

The chain links TRBV5-1 to TRBJ2-1; D possibly matches TRBD1 or TRBD2 (5 bases each). CDR3 length: 16 amino acids. Germline CDR1 reads SGHRS; CDR2 reads YFSETQ. V lost 4 bases and J 0 bases, leaving 14 bases between the germline ends. CDR3 sequence reads: CASSPGRMSSYNEQFF. CDR3 DNA: TGCGCCAGCAGCCCGGGACGGATGAGCTCCTACAATGAGCAGTTCTTC. Variable domain in full (rest from reference TRBV5-1 and TRBJ2-1): KAGVTQTPRYLIKTRGQQVTLSCSPISGHRSVSWYQQTPGQGLQFLFEYFSETQRNKGNFPGRFSGRQFSNSRSEMNVSTLELGDSALYLCASSPGRMSSYNEQFFGPGTRLTVL.

The rearrangement links TRBV29-1 to TRBJ2-3; D is unresolved. The CDR3 consists of 13 residues. Germline V gene sequence: CDR1 SQVTM, CDR2 ANQGSEA. Trimming shortened V by 4 bases and J by 1 base, and 9 bases separated the two germline ends. The CDR3 is CSVVSVGTDTQYF. The DNA for the CDR3 is TGCAGCGTTGTTAGTGTGGGCACAGATACGCAGTATTTT.

The chain has TRBV9 and TRBJ1-1; 9 bases fit TRBD1. Trimming cost V 4 bases and J 2 bases; bases outside gene matches: 6. The CDR3 runs to 15 residues. The V gene's germline CDR1 is SGDLS and CDR2 YYNGEE. The CDR3 DNA reads as TGTGCCAGCAGCCCCTGGACAGGGGCAAACACTGAAGCTTTCTTT. Its translation: CASSPWTGANTEAFF. The full variable domain, rest sourced from reference TRBV9 and TRBJ1-1, is DSGVTQTPKHLITATGQRVTLRCSPRSGDLSVYWYQQSLDQGLQFLIQYYNGEERAKGNILERFSAQQFPDLHSELNLSSLELGDSALYFCASSPWTGANTEAFFGQGTRLTVV.

J is TRBJ2-6 and V is TRBV7-3; D call uncertain. Germline assignment: CDR1 SGHTA and CDR2 FQGTGA. CDR3 length: 16 residues. The ends were cut back, 0 bases at V and 2 bases at J, with 8 bases in the middle. CDR3 in DNA: TGTGCCAGCAGCTTAACCTTCGCTACTGGGGCCAACGTCCTGACTTTC. Its protein product is CASSLTFATGANVLTF. The full variable domain, in which reference TRBV7-3 and TRBJ2-6 provide the parts outside the CDR3, is GAGVSQTPSNKVTEKGKYVELRCDPISGHTALYWYRQSLGQGPEFLIYFQGTGAADDSGLPNDRFFAVRPEGSVSTLKIQRTERGDSAVYLCASSLTFATGANVLTFGAGSRLTVL.

This clone was counted a single time. The chain carries TRBV29-1 and TRBJ1-2; 10 bases align to TRBD1. Germline V gene lookup returns CDR1 SQVTM and CDR2 ANQGSEA. The CDR3 covers 17 residues. V trimming: 3 bases; J trimming: 0 bases; junction bases outside the gene matches: 10. CDR3 residues: CSVEGRDRGHSNYGYTF. The CDR3, as DNA: TGCAGCGTTGAGGGGAGGGACAGGGGCCACTCTAACTATGGCTACACCTTC.

This clone has more than one count but fewer than ten. V gene TRBV14 combines with J gene TRBJ1-1; no definite D call. V lost 1 base and J 4 bases, leaving 10 bases between the germline ends. CDR1 is SGHDN and CDR2 is FVKESK in the germline V gene. The CDR3 runs to 14 residues. The CDR3 bases are TGTGCCAGCAGCCAAGTCGGTACGTCCACTGAAGCTTTCTTT. Translating gives CASSQVGTSTEAFF.

In this sample, this clone turned up a few times. The chain joins TRBV2 to TRBJ2-2; D not certain. V lost 5 bases, J lost 5 bases, and 24 bases lay in between. Germline lookup yields CDR1 SNHLY and CDR2 FYNNEI. The CDR3 loop spans 18 amino acids. The CDR3 is CASSSKRTGPGVTGELFF. The CDR3 DNA reads as TGTGCCAGCAGTTCTAAAAGGACGGGCCCTGGGGTAACCGGGGAGCTGTTTTTT.

This chain uses TRBV6-6 with TRBJ2-2; D is ambiguous. The CDR3 totals 14 residues. Germline values: CDR1 MNHNY, CDR2 SVGAGI (reference sequence). Trimming stripped 7 bases from V and 3 bases from J, with 12 bases between. This CDR3 is CASTREDYTGELFF. CDR3 bases: TGTGCCAGCACCCGAGAGGATTACACCGGGGAGCTGTTTTTT.